These T cell receptor beta chains were read from a single sample in a study of Ad26.COV2.S vaccination and SARS-CoV-2 variants. Assay: immunoSEQ multiplex PCR; the TCRdb copy retains only in-frame clones and omits some. The table has roughly 390,000 clones, 70% to 90% seen once; the top ten hold about 3.6%. Here the sequenced sample was peripheral blood, taken in a trial of Ad26.COV2.S vaccine versus placebo. The receptors come from a person between 18 and 65 years old who received the Ad26.COV2.S COVID-19 vaccine or a placebo. The CDR3 runs from the conserved cysteine through the conserved F or W. D genes are given only for firm matches. The size of a clone is reported for some rows only, either as once, few or many, or as a class for expanded clones.

j_call d_call v_call clone_size cdr3_aa cdr3_nt
TRBJ2-5 TRBD1 TRBV4-3 . CASSQDLGQGQTQYF TGCGCCAGCAGCCAAGATCTCGGACAGGGCCAGACCCAGTACTTC
TRBJ2-7 . TRBV6-2/TRBV6-3 . CASSFATYEQYF TGTGCCAGCAGTTTCGCCACCTACGAGCAGTACTTC
TRBJ1-2 TRBD1 TRBV5-1 . CASSGQGPSIGYTF TGCGCCAGCAGCGGACAGGGACCCTCGATTGGCTACACCTTC
TRBJ2-1 TRBD1 TRBV2 . CASSQSPGQVYNEQFF TGTGCCAGCAGTCAAAGCCCGGGACAGGTTTACAATGAGCAGTTCTTC
TRBJ1-1 TRBD1 TRBV4-2 . CASSPITGTGNTEAFF TGTGCCAGCAGCCCTATTACCGGGACAGGAAACACTGAAGCTTTCTTT
TRBJ1-5 . TRBV6-1 . CASSEVDVQPQHF TGTGCCAGCAGTGAAGTGGACGTACAGCCCCAGCATTTT
TRBJ2-3 TRBD2 TRBV5-1 . CASSSWTSGGAVDTQYF TGCGCCAGCAGCTCCTGGACTAGCGGGGGGGCCGTTGATACGCAGTATTTT
TRBJ1-5 TRBD1 TRBV5-4 . CASSLQGTNQPQHF TGTGCCAGCAGCTTACAGGGGACTAATCAGCCCCAGCATTTT
TRBJ2-7 . TRBV7-2 . CASSLGAAEQYF TGTGCCAGCAGCTTGGGGGCCGCCGAGCAGTACTTC
TRBJ1-6 . TRBV10-3 . CAIIAALRSYNSPLHF TGTGCCATCATCGCCGCTTTGCGCTCCTATAATTCACCCCTCCACTTT
TRBJ1-5 TRBD1 TRBV19 . CASSIENRGISNQPQHF TGTGCCAGTAGTATAGAAAACAGGGGAATAAGCAATCAGCCCCAGCATTTT
TRBJ1-2 . TRBV3-1/TRBV3-2 . CASSHWTANYGYTF TGTGCCAGCAGCCATTGGACAGCCAACTATGGCTACACCTTC
TRBJ1-5 TRBD1 TRBV6-5 once CASRRQGDSNQPQHF TGTGCCAGCAGAAGACAGGGGGATAGCAATCAGCCCCAGCATTTT
TRBJ2-3 TRBD2 TRBV18 . CASSPPLGGTDTQYF TGTGCCAGCTCACCACCGTTGGGGGGGACAGATACGCAGTATTTT
TRBJ1-1 . TRBV2 . CASWTAADPREAFF TGTGCCAGCTGGACAGCCGCCGACCCCAGGGAAGCTTTCTTT
TRBJ1-3 TRBD1 TRBV18 . CASSFSGTGSGNTIYF TGTGCCAGCTCATTTTCCGGGACAGGGTCTGGAAACACCATATATTTT
TRBJ2-5 . TRBV30 . CAWSETAGAYYF TGTGCCTGGAGTGAAACCGCGGGGGCCTATTACTTC
TRBJ1-2 TRBD1 TRBV4-1 . CASSQEDRTPNYGYTF TGCGCCAGCAGCCAAGAGGACAGGACTCCTAACTATGGCTACACCTTC
TRBJ1-1 . TRBV30 . CAWKTGSTEAFF TGTGCCTGGAAAACTGGGAGCACTGAAGCTTTCTTT
TRBJ1-1 . TRBV9 once CASSVARGAGRAFF TGTGCCAGCAGCGTAGCTCGGGGGGCCGGACGGGCTTTCTTT
TRBJ1-1 . TRBV13 . CASSLTTNTEAFF TGTGCCAGCAGCTTGACAACGAACACTGAAGCTTTCTTT
TRBJ1-2 TRBD1 TRBV6-5 . CASRQDRNNYGYTF TGTGCCAGCAGGCAGGACAGGAATAACTATGGCTACACCTTC
TRBJ1-3 . TRBV20-1 . CSASAESGNTIYF TGCAGTGCTAGTGCTGAATCTGGAAACACCATATATTTT
TRBJ1-4 . TRBV2 . CASSEPLGGQDQLNEKLFF TGTGCCAGCAGTGAACCCTTGGGGGGCCAGGATCAACTAAATGAAAAACTGTTTTTT
TRBJ2-5 TRBD1 TRBV24-1 . CATSDSGQGGETQYF TGTGCCACCAGTGACTCGGGACAGGGAGGCGAGACCCAGTACTTC
TRBJ1-5 . TRBV30 . CAWSVGGNQPQHF TGTGCCTGGAGTGTCGGGGGTAATCAGCCCCAGCATTTT
TRBJ1-1 . TRBV12-3/TRBV12-4 . CASSSLVSEAFF TGTGCCAGCAGTTCCTTGGTGTCTGAAGCTTTCTTT
TRBJ1-2 . TRBV5-1 . CASSLVFGYGYTF TGCGCCAGCAGCTTGGTCTTTGGCTATGGCTACACCTTC
TRBJ2-3 TRBD2 TRBV11-3 . CASSLVSGGPTDTQYF TGTGCCAGCAGCCTCGTCAGCGGGGGGCCCACAGATACGCAGTATTTT
TRBJ1-4 . TRBV2 . CASSELIATNEKLFF TGTGCCAGCAGTGAACTGATTGCAACTAATGAAAAACTGTTTTTT
TRBJ2-3 . TRBV5-6 . CASSSGDSPNTQYF TGTGCCAGCAGCTCGGGGGACTCCCCGAATACGCAGTATTTT
TRBJ2-3 . TRBV10-1 . CASSSAGFGDTQYF TGCGCCAGCAGCTCCGCGGGGTTCGGGGATACGCAGTATTTT
TRBJ2-6 . TRBV5-1 . CASSFLGSGANVLTF TGCGCCAGCAGCTTTTTAGGTTCTGGGGCCAACGTCCTGACTTTC
TRBJ2-7 . TRBV23-1 . CASSQSWLQDRCYEQYF TGCGCCAGCAGTCAATCATGGCTTCAGGACCGATGCTACGAGCAGTACTTC
TRBJ1-1 . TRBV3-1/TRBV3-2 . CASSQGWNTEAFF TGTGCCAGCAGCCAAGGATGGAACACTGAAGCTTTCTTT
TRBJ1-1 . TRBV10-3 . CASRDDLVNTEAFF TGTGCCAGCCGGGACGATCTTGTGAACACTGAAGCTTTCTTT
TRBJ2-3 TRBD2 TRBV6-2/TRBV6-3 . CASSAGLAGADTQYF TGTGCCAGCAGTGCGGGACTAGCGGGGGCAGATACGCAGTATTTT
TRBJ2-2 . TRBV9 . CASSVRGPNTGELFF TGTGCCAGCAGCGTACGAGGGCCTAACACCGGGGAGCTGTTTTTT
TRBJ1-2 . TRBV7-2 . CASRQSGGVHGYTF TGTGCCAGCAGACAATCGGGGGGCGTTCATGGCTACACCTTC
TRBJ2-3 TRBD2 TRBV6-1 . CASSEVVAGTTDTQYF TGTGCCAGCAGTGAAGTAGTAGCGGGGACCACAGATACGCAGTATTTT
TRBJ1-5 TRBD1 TRBV7-9 . CASSPRQGQPQHF TGTGCCAGCAGCCCTCGACAGGGCCAGCCCCAGCATTTT
TRBJ1-2 . TRBV19 once CASRTLERYGYTF TGTGCCAGTAGAACTTTGGAGCGCTATGGCTACACCTTC
TRBJ1-1 . TRBV4-1 . CASSQVIQNTEAFF TGCGCCAGCAGCCAAGTGATTCAGAACACTGAAGCTTTCTTT
TRBJ2-2 TRBD2 TRBV5-4 . CASSSKRGDTGELFF TGTGCCAGCAGTTCCAAGCGGGGGGATACCGGGGAGCTGTTTTTT
TRBJ1-1 . TRBV10-3 . CAISESRGGNTEAFF TGTGCCATCAGTGAGTCGCGGGGGGGGAACACTGAAGCTTTCTTT
TRBJ1-1 . TRBV19 . CASSILPGNSEAFF TGTGCCAGTAGTATCTTGCCAGGGAATTCTGAAGCTTTCTTT
TRBJ1-5 . TRBV3-1/TRBV3-2 . CASSQGTAHQPQHF TGTGCCAGCAGCCAAGGGACAGCCCATCAGCCCCAGCATTTT
TRBJ2-7 . TRBV18 . CASSSGSGSYEQYF TGTGCCAGCTCAAGCGGCTCGGGATCCTACGAGCAGTACTTC
TRBJ2-5 TRBD2 TRBV2 . CASTLGLAGRETQYF TGTGCCAGCACTCTGGGACTAGCGGGGAGAGAGACCCAGTACTTC
TRBJ2-3 . TRBV3-1/TRBV3-2 once CASSQEPPGPSTDTQYF TGTGCCAGCAGCCAAGAACCCCCCGGACCTAGCACAGATACGCAGTATTTT
TRBJ2-7 . TRBV7-2 . CASSLVQGKYEQYF TGTGCCAGCAGCTTAGTTCAGGGGAAGTACGAGCAGTACTTC
TRBJ2-4 . TRBV29-1 . CSVRGASGNIQYF TGCAGCGTTAGGGGGGCTTCGGGGAACATTCAGTACTTC
TRBJ2-2 . TRBV27 . CASSSESDAGELFF TGTGCCAGCAGTTCCGAATCGGACGCCGGGGAGCTGTTTTTT
TRBJ1-2 TRBD1 TRBV25-1 . CASSSRDRGWGYTF TGTGCCAGCTCGTCCCGGGACAGGGGTTGGGGCTACACCTTC
TRBJ1-3 . TRBV7-9 few CASSLDSGNTIYF TGTGCCAGCAGCTTAGACTCTGGAAACACCATATATTTT
TRBJ2-7 . TRBV12-3/TRBV12-4 . CASSLTAAAEQYF TGTGCCAGCAGTCTTACCGCGGCAGCCGAGCAGTACTTC
TRBJ1-2 . TRBV6-2/TRBV6-3 . CASSATRDRSRGYTF TGTGCCAGCAGCGCCACCCGCGACCGGTCCCGGGGCTACACCTTC
TRBJ2-2 TRBD2 TRBV18 few CASSPPGAGPNTGELFF TGTGCCAGCTCACCACCTGGAGCGGGGCCGAACACCGGGGAGCTGTTTTTT
TRBJ2-3 . TRBV30 . CAWSGSDTQYF TGTGCCTGGAGTGGTTCAGATACGCAGTATTTT
TRBJ1-1 . TRBV27 . CASSLGRQNTEAFF TGTGCCAGCAGTTTAGGCAGACAGAACACTGAAGCTTTCTTT